One sample yielded the 5 T cell receptor beta chains listed below, sequenced in a study of regulatory T cells in long-lasting Graves disease. In building TCR beta libraries, iRepertoire HTBI primers were used together with Arm-PCR of CDR3 regions. TCRdb re-called the multiplex PCR reads through MiXCR, storing one row per CDR3 protein. The sample has almost 350,000 distinct CDR3 sequences, 15% to 20% seen once. Documented time point: persistent/refractory GD, antithyroid drugs over 5 years with positive TRAb. Construction of the TCR library relied on RNA isolated from PBMCs. This material consisted of peripheral blood mononuclear cells (PBMCs), taken when the disease was refractory, from a patient treated with antithyroid drugs. These receptors all come from a female donor with Graves disease.

This clonotype appeared many times. This chain uses TRBV20-1 with TRBJ1-2, with D uncertain. Per the germline V gene, CDR1 is DFQATT and CDR2 is SNEGSKA (reference sequence). The CDR3 spans 14 residues. The V gene lost 1 base and the J gene lost 8 bases, with 17 bases spanning the gap. CDR3 DNA: TGCAGTGCTAGAGCTCGGGTGGACTCTAGGGGCTACACCTTC. Its protein product is CSARARVDSRGYTF.

This clonotype was detected only a few times. J is TRBJ2-2 and V is TRBV20-1; D is uncertain. The CDR3 is 15 amino acids. Germline CDR1 reads DFQATT; CDR2 reads SNEGSKA (reference sequence). V gave up 0 bases and J gave up 5 bases, with 13 bases separating them. The CDR3 loop is CSARDLSTRTGELFF. As DNA, the CDR3 is TGCAGTGCTAGAGATCTCTCCACTCGGACCGGGGAGCTGTTTTTT.

This clonotype was detected a few times. V and J are TRBV19 and TRBJ1-1; no clear D gene. V shed 1 base and J shed 2 bases, with 11 bases lying between them. CDR3 length equals 15 residues. From germline, CDR1 is LNHDA and CDR2 SQIVND (reference sequence). CDR3 nucleotides: TGTGCCAGTAGTATAGTGGGCAGGCTAAACACTGAAGCTTTCTTT. Amino acids: CASSIVGRLNTEAFF.

The rearrangement joins TRBV7-2 to TRBJ2-7; D uncertain. CDR1 is SGHTA and CDR2 is FQGNSA in the germline V gene. The CDR3 contains 14 residues. Trimming took 5 bases from V and 0 from J, leaving 11 bases between them. CDR3 DNA: TGTGCCAGCAGCCGCGCTACTTTCTCCTACGAGCAGTACTTC. Translation gives CASSRATFSYEQYF.

The chain has TRBV7-2 and TRBJ2-7; D is tentatively TRBD1 or TRBD2 (6 bases each). Germline V gene data show CDR1 as SGHTA and CDR2 as FQGNSA. The CDR3 runs 15 residues. V lost 5 bases and J lost 1, with 15 bases in between. CDR3 sequence reads: CASSQRGAASYEQYF. As DNA, the CDR3 is TGTGCCAGCAGCCAAAGGGGGGCAGCGTCCTACGAGCAGTACTTC.